The 6 T cell receptor beta chains listed next were all sequenced from one sample in a study of blood T cell repertoires in COVID-19. The table came from immunoSEQ multiplex PCR; TCRdb's copy has only in-frame clones and leaves some out. The sample contains over 95,000 clones, 80% to 90% of which appear only once. Sequencing was performed on peripheral blood. All receptors derive from a human donor in a cohort sampled during active COVID-19.

The chain combines TRBV3-1 (or the pseudogene TRBV3-2) with TRBJ2-1; D call uncertain. Germline CDR1 reads LGHDT; CDR2 reads YNNKEL (reference sequence). V was trimmed by 5 bases and J by 0 bases, leaving 14 bases between them. The CDR3 runs to 16 residues. The chain's CDR3 is CASSDIPFLSYNEQFF. The CDR3 DNA reads as TGTGCCAGCAGCGACATACCTTTTCTCTCCTACAATGAGCAGTTCTTC.

The chain is built from TRBV6-2 or TRBV6-3 and TRBJ2-1; 14 nucleotides agree with TRBD2. This CDR3 comprises 17 residues. CDR1 is MNHEY, CDR2 SVGEGT, per germline. Unmatched junction bases numbered 12, after V lost 5 bases and J lost 9 bases. The CDR3 region is CASSTPPTSGRAREQFF. For the CDR3, the DNA is TGTGCCAGCAGTACCCCTCCGACTAGCGGGAGGGCACGTGAGCAGTTCTTC.

The rearrangement links TRBV2 to TRBJ1-6, with 8 bases identical to TRBD1. J lost 3 bases, V lost 5 bases, and 3 bases had no gene match. This CDR3 has 15 residues. Germline-derived CDR1 and CDR2 are SNHLY and FYNNEI. CDR3 bases: TGTGCCAGCAGTAATGACAGGGGCTATAATTCACCCCTCCACTTT. It translates to CASSNDRGYNSPLHF.

The J gene is TRBJ2-7, the V gene TRBV19, with D perhaps matching TRBD1 (6 bases). The germline V gene has CDR1 LNHDA and CDR2 SQIVND (reference sequence). Trimming took off 3 bases at V and 6 bases at J, with 27 bases between the two ends. The CDR3 length is 18 residues. The DNA for the CDR3 is TGTGCCAGTAGTATGAAAGGAGACAGGCTCCGTTTCCATTCCGAGCAGTACTTC. Translation: CASSMKGDRLRFHSEQYF. The whole variable domain, remainder taken from reference TRBV19 and TRBJ2-7, is DGGITQSPKYLFRKEGQNVTLSCEQNLNHDAMYWYRQDPGQGLRLIYYSQIVNDFQKGDIAEGYSVSREKKESFPLTVTSAQKNPTAFYLCASSMKGDRLRFHSEQYFGPGTRLTVT.

This clone was observed a few times. The V and J genes are TRBV6-6 and TRBJ2-7; D might be TRBD1 (7 bases). The CDR3 has 13 residues. The germline V and J ends were trimmed by 10 bases and 5 bases, with 18 bases remaining between them. Germline-derived CDR1 and CDR2 are MNHNY and SVGAGI (reference sequence). CDR3 sequence reads: CATRGAGLDEQYF. In DNA, the CDR3 is TGTGCCACCAGGGGGGCAGGTCTCGACGAGCAGTACTTC.

This chain uses TRBV5-1 with TRBJ1-5; tentative D call: TRBD1 (6 bases). Between the trimmed V and J ends, which lost 0 bases and 4 bases, there was a span of 17 bases. The CDR3 has 17 residues. Germline V gives CDR1 SGHRS, CDR2 YFSETQ. The CDR3 sequence is CASSLGIGDRRNQPQHF. DNA for the CDR3: TGCGCCAGCAGCTTGGGAATAGGAGACAGGCGGAATCAGCCCCAGCATTTT.